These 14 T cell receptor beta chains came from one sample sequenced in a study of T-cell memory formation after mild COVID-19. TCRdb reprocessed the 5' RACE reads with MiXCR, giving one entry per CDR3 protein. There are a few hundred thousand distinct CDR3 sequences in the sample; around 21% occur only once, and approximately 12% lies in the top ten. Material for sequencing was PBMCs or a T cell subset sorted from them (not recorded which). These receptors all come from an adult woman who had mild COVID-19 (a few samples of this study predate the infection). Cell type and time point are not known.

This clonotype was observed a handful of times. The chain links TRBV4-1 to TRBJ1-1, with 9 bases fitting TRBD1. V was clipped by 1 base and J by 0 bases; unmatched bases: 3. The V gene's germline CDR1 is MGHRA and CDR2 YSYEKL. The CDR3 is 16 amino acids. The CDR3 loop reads CASSQGTGALNTEAFF. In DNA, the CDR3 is TGCGCCAGCAGCCAAGGGACAGGGGCTCTGAACACTGAAGCTTTCTTT.

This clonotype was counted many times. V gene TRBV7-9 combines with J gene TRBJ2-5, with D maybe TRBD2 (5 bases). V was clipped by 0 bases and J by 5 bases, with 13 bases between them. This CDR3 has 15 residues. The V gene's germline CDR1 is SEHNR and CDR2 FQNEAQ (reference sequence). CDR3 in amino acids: CASSLAVGSLETQYF. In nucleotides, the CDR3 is TGTGCCAGCAGCTTAGCGGTTGGGAGCCTGGAGACCCAGTACTTC.

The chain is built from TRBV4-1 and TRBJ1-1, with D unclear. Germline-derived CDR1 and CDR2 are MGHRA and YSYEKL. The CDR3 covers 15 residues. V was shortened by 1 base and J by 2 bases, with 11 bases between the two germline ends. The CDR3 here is CASSQVGRRNTEAFF. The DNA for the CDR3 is TGCGCCAGCAGCCAAGTGGGCAGAAGAAACACTGAAGCTTTCTTT.

CDR3 coding DNA: TGCGCCAGCAGCCAAACTGGACAGGGAACAGATAGCTATGGCTACACCTTC. It codes for CASSQTGQGTDSYGYTF. The chain recombines TRBV4-1 with TRBJ1-2; 8 bases agree with TRBD1. V trimming: 2 bases; J trimming: 4 bases; junction bases outside the gene matches: 12. Looked up from germline, CDR1 is MGHRA and CDR2 is YSYEKL. The CDR3 covers 17 residues.

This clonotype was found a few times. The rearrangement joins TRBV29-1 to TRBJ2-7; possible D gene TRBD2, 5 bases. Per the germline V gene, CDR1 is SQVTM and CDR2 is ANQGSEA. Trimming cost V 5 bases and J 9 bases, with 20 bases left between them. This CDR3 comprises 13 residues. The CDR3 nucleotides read TGCAGCGTTTCCCCAACGGGGAGTTTAGGGCAGTACTTC. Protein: CSVSPTGSLGQYF.

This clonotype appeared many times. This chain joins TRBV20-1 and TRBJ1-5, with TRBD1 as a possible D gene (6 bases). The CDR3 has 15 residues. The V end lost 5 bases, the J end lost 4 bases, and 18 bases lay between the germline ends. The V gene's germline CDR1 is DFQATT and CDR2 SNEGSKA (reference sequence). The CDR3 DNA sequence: TGCAGTGCTCTCCCCAGGGGCCAGTTGAATCAGCCCCAGCATTTT. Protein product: CSALPRGQLNQPQHF.

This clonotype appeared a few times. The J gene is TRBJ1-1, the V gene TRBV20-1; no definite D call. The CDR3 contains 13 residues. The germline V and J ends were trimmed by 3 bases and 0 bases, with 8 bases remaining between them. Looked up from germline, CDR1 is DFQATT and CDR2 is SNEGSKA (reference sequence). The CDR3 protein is CSARGRMNTEAFF. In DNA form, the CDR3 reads TGCAGTGCTAGGGGCAGGATGAACACTGAAGCTTTCTTT.

The CDR3 spells CSATDSSGSETQYF. The DNA for the CDR3 is TGCAGTGCTACGGATTCTAGCGGGAGCGAGACCCAGTACTTC. The rearrangement links TRBV20-1 to TRBJ2-5; 10 positions match TRBD2. This CDR3 comprises 14 residues. V trimming: 4 bases; J trimming: 5 bases; junction bases outside the gene matches: 7. CDR1 DFQATT and CDR2 SNEGSKA come from the germline V gene (reference sequence).

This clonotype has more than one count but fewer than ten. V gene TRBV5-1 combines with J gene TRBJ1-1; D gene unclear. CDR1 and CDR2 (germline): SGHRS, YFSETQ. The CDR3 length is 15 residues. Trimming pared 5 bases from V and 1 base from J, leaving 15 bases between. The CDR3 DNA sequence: TGCGCCAGCAGTAGGATACACGGGGAGAACACTGAAGCTTTCTTT. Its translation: CASSRIHGENTEAFF.

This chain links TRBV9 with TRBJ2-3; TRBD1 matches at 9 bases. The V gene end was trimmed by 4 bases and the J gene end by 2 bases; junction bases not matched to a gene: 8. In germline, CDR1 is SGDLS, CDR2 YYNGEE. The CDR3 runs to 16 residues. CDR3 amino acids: CASSKQGAQFTDTQYF. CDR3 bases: TGTGCCAGCAGCAAACAGGGGGCCCAATTCACAGATACGCAGTATTTT.

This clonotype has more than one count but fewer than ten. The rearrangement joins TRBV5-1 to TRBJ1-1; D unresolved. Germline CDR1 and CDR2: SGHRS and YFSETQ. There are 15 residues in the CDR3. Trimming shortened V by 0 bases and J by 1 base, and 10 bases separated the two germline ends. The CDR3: CASSLDGVPNTEAFF. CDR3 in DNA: TGCGCCAGCAGCTTGGATGGGGTACCGAACACTGAAGCTTTCTTT.

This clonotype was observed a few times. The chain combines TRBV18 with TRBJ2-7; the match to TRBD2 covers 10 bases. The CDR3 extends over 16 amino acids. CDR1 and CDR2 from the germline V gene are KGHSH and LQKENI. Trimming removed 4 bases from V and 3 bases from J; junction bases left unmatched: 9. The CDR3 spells CASSRRLAGNNYEQYF. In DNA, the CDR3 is TGTGCCAGCTCACGGAGACTAGCGGGCAACAACTACGAGCAGTACTTC.

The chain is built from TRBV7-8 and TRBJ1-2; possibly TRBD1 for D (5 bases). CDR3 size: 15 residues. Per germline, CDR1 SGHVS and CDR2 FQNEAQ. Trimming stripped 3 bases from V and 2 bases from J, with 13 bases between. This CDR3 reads CASSLGQAGNYGYTF. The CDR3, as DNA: TGTGCCAGCAGCTTGGGGCAGGCTGGAAACTATGGCTACACCTTC.

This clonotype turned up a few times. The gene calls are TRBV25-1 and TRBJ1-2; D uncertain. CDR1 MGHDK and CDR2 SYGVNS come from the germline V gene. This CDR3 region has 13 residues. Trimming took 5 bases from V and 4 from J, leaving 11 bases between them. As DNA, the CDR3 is TGTGCCAGCAGTTCGAGCAGGTTCTATGGCTACACCTTC. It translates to CASSSSRFYGYTF.